This TCR beta chain was profiled in a study of cytomegalovirus exposure and HLA in healthy donors. Study details: In an early release, HLA-typed donors contributed tens of millions of unique TCR sequences. General study results and limits: Further analysis, carried out later, found HLA-associated TCR beta chains more clonally expanded than equally common other chains.

This clone has a single count. The target antigen is unknown. PCR amplification relied on 60 Vbeta primers (plus 13 Jbeta primers). The method was immunoSEQ multiplex PCR; TCRdb's version includes in-frame clones alone and lacks a portion of them. The sample shows fewer than 250,000 clones, around 79% of them seen only once. Germline CDR1 and CDR2: MDHEN and SYDVKM. CDR3 length equals 16 residues. With 2 bases clipped from V and 1 base from J, the junction kept 8 bases outside the gene matches. The sequencing input was PBMCs. The V call is TRBV28, the J call TRBJ2-7, with 7 bases aligning to TRBD1. This receptor was taken from a woman in her forties or fifties in good health and CMV-seronegative. CDR3 nucleotides: TGTGCCAGCAGTTTAAATTGGGACAGCGCTTCCTACGAGCAGTACTTC. Its protein product is CASSLNWDSASYEQYF.